This T cell receptor beta chain was documented in a study of graft-versus-host responses after intestinal transplantation (dated by TCRdb to 2020 to 2023). About the full investigation: Multivisceral, liver-intestinal, or isolated intestinal transplants were received by the recipients. Every recipient was given anti-thymocyte globulin induction, then maintenance tacrolimus and steroids for 2 to 4 years. Graft-versus-host and host-versus-graft alloreactive T cell clones were tracked in the graft, circulation and bone marrow after intestinal transplantation using bulk TCR-beta CDR3 sequencing. Alloreactive clones were identified by sequencing pre-transplant mixed lymphocyte reaction products and comparing them with unstimulated pre-transplant donor and recipient T cells. A cohort of 20 to 25 intestinal transplant recipients, including one retransplant, was enrolled, and a few patients lacking pretransplant specimens were excluded. A peak of at least 4% donor T cells among recipient peripheral blood mononuclear cells was the definition used for donor T cell macrochimerism. Samples from a few later patients were sequenced in-house on an Illumina MiSeq with MiXCR processing rather than by the commercial service. Results the study describes overall, beyond this receptor: In patients with donor T cell macrochimerism, the allografts had high GvH to HvG T cell clonal ratios. Conclusions were limited by the relatively low number and heterogeneity of intestinal transplant patients. Early after transplant, declines in HvG clones were associated with peak levels of circulating GvH clones. GvH clones were detected in recipient bone marrow, and some appeared earlier in ileal mucosa or blood, consistent with an intestinal mucosal origin.

The CDR3 measures 13 amino acids from cysteine to phenylalanine. Just CDR3 DNA is preserved here, 39 bases in frame from base 1. Looking up the germline V gene yields CDR1 SGHAT and CDR2 FQNNGV. V is cut by 6 bases and J by 5 bases, and the space between the germline ends is 13 bases. The library was produced with the immunoSEQ multiplex PCR assay. For most patients, genomic DNA was isolated with the Qiagen DNeasy Blood and Tissue Kit and sent frozen to Adaptive Biotechnologies for TCR sequencing. High-throughput TCR-beta CDR3 sequencing of genomic DNA from most patients was performed by Adaptive Biotechnologies. Under the source paper's analysis protocol: TCR sequencing data for roughly 17 patients were retrieved from Adaptive's ImmunoSEQ software; a few other patients were processed with MiXCR and VDJtools. To correct CD4 versus CD8 sorting errors, any sequence found in both subsets at a frequency ratio below 5:1 was removed. CDR3 nucleotide sequences shared between donor and recipient were removed because the origin of such sequences could not be assigned. To be classed as alloreactive, a clone needed at least 2-fold expansion over unstimulated cells and a minimum CFSE-low frequency of 0.002% (template counts) or 0.001% (read counts). Clones were considered mappable if detected in sequenced pre-transplant spleen, lymph node, or MLR CFSE-low populations of the donor or recipient. The cumulative frequency of alloreactive clones was calculated as a percentage of all sequences, weighted by copy number. This immuneACCESS table, as held by TCRdb, lists in-frame sequences with V and J called but not all clones. Of the missing ones, under half trace to an unresolved V gene in checked studies; the others have no known cause. V, J and clone size are taken as reported in that table, and D and trimming were inferred from the DNA itself. The sample data list some 140,000 clones, and just over 90% of these were observed just once. The ten biggest clones cover around 0.16% of the sample.

The time point label, as the study defines it: cells obtained before transplantation from donor or recipient. CD3+CD4+ and CD3+CD8+ populations were FACS-sorted from unstimulated pre-transplant donor and recipient cells taken from spleen or lymph nodes. Note on this clone: Its antigen is unknown. One base away there is no much larger clone; base qualities are not given.

The receptor chain draws on TRBV11-2 and TRBJ1-1; the D gene is perhaps TRBD1, from 5 matching bases. The sequence derives from a human donor who received an intestinal transplant. The sample in question was unstimulated CD4+ T cells sorted from spleen or lymph node cells, obtained before intestinal transplant. The CDR3 sequence is CASRPPGVTEAFF. In nucleotide form, the sequence is TGTGCCAGCAGACCCCCGGGGGTTACTGAAGCTTTCTTT.